This T cell receptor beta chain was obtained from a study of T-cell memory formation after mild COVID-19. Background on the study: Clusters of TCRs were largely donor specific.

Whole-study results and caveats: Several responding clones turned up in pre-infection memory, indicating that cross-reactive memory may have taken part. CD4/CD8 balance characterized clones contracting day 15 to 85, and CD4+ skew characterized later expanders.

This clonotype was detected a few times. No antigen is known for it. Germline CDR1 and CDR2: SGHVS and FQNEAQ. J lost 1 base, V lost 5 bases, and 7 bases had no gene match. The CDR3 has 17 residues. Constant-segment-primed 5'RACE gave TCR alpha and TCR beta cDNA libraries with sample barcodes and UMIs. TCRdb passed the 5' RACE reads through MiXCR, listing each CDR3 protein once. The sample shows fewer than 700,000 distinct CDR3 sequences, about 20% of them seen only once. This TCR was recovered from an adult woman who had mild COVID-19 (a few samples of this study predate the infection). Cell type and time point are not known. The sample consisted of PBMCs or a T cell subset sorted from them (not recorded which). The V call is TRBV7-8, the J call TRBJ2-5, with 13 bases lining up with TRBD2. In DNA, the CDR3 is TGTGCCAGCAGCGAGAGACTAGCGGGAGGACTCCAAGAGACCCAGTACTTC. Its protein product is CASSERLAGGLQETQYF. The full variable domain, completed using reference TRBV7-8 and TRBJ2-5, is GAGVSQSPRYKVAKRGQDVALRCDPISGHVSLFWYQQALGQGPEFLTYFQNEAQLDKSGLPSDRFFAERPEGSVSTLKIQRTQQEDSAVYLCASSERLAGGLQETQYFGPGTRLLVL.